What follows is one TCR beta chain and its context. What this receptor recognizes is not known. Per-base qualities were not stored, and no clone one base away is much larger. These data originate in a study of Ad26.COV2.S vaccination and SARS-CoV-2 variants (dated by TCRdb to 2020 to 2023). Regarding the study in general: TCRbeta repertoire sequencing was used to assess the specificity and breadth of SARS-CoV-2-reactive T cell receptors after Ad26.COV2.S vaccination. A total of around 32 samples were included in the TCR-sequenced set, comprising around 19 Ad26.COV2.S vaccine recipients, 5 placebo recipients and 8 SARS-CoV-2 convalescent individuals. Overall study results and their limits: After vaccination, substantial breadth of spike-specific CD8+ and CD4+ T cell responses was reported. The authors noted that the TCR breadth and depth analyses may have underestimated total T cell responses. Spike-specific TCR breadth was higher in Ad26.COV2.S recipients than in placebo recipients (P = 0.0014). Comparable non-spike TCR breadth was observed between vaccine and placebo recipients, consistent with only spike being contained in the vaccine.

The immunoSEQ Assay was the method used to sequence TCRbeta CDR3 regions. After extraction, genomic DNA underwent amplification by bias-controlled multiplex PCR, followed by high-throughput sequencing. In the authors' own workflow: To quantify the absolute abundance of every unique TCRbeta CDR3 region, sequences were collapsed and filtered. T cell fraction was estimated by normalizing TCRbeta template counts to usable DNA, which was measured by amplifying reference genes present in all nucleated cells. Repertoire TCRs were annotated as SARS-CoV-2-specific by exact matching of V gene, CDR3 amino acid sequence and J gene to a known reactive TCR set. The reference SARS-CoV-2 TCR set was derived from MIRA and filtered for enrichment in COVID-19-positive ImmuneCODE repertoires, a step that removed public or cross-reactive TCRs. Drawing on the MIRA antigens, annotated TCRs were analysed further at the level of specific ORF or position within ORF. Breadth was defined as the number of annotated unique rearrangements divided by the total number of unique productive rearrangements, and depth was defined as the summed frequency of the annotated unique rearrangements. Two-sided Wilcoxon rank-sum tests were applied when comparing TCR breadth between groups. Held by TCRdb, this immuneACCESS table contains in-frame sequences only and omits some clones. Under half of the omission traces to an unresolved V gene where checked; the cause of the rest is unknown. V, J and clone size derive from that table, while D and trimming were established from the DNA sequence. The sample table records some 180,000 clones; about 83% of these occur just once. Under 7.5% of the sample is held by the ten biggest clonotypes.

What the time point label conveys for this sample: individuals recovered from natural SARS-CoV-2 infection. The CDR3 runs 14 residues from the cysteine to the phenylalanine. Left in the record is the CDR3 DNA by itself, 42 bases read in frame from the first base. For this chain, trimming is 3 bases at the V end and 4 bases at the J end, and the number of junction bases without a gene match is 1. CDR1 and CDR2, per the germline V gene, are KGHSH and LQKENI. The chain uses TRBV18 and TRBJ1-5; TRBD1 aligns with 9 central bases. This TCR was recovered from a human donor who had recovered from COVID-19. This specimen was peripheral blood, taken after recovery from COVID-19. The sequenced DNA is TGTGCCAGCTCACCTGACAGGGGGAATCAGCCCCAGCATTTT. This codes for CASSPDRGNQPQHF.